This TCR beta chain was sequenced during a study of beta chain features in type 1 diabetes. At the level of the study: No patient-donor differences in age, gender, total cells or subset yield.

This clone has just a few counts. Investigators reverse transcribed all isolated RNA, so they sequenced expressed TCRB transcripts. The protocol was immunoSEQ multiplex PCR, while the TCRdb copy is restricted to in-frame clones and leaves out a portion. The table records 300,000 to 350,000 clones, roughly 8% of them present only once. On average, the one heparinised blood draw given by each donor was approximately 100 mL. The specimen was central memory CD4+ T cells from blood. The receptor comes from a young woman in good health.

CDR3 DNA: TGTGCCAGCAAGGGGTCAAGTTGGTCAACGGATGAGCAGTTCTTC. This translates into CASKGSSWSTDEQFF. V and J are TRBV27 and TRBJ2-1; a possible D gene is TRBD1 (5 bases). V lost 7 bases to trimming and J lost 8 bases, with 21 bases between them. Germline V CDR1 and CDR2: MNHEY, SMNVEV (reference sequence). This CDR3 has 15 residues.